A selection of T cell receptor beta chains follows, all from one sample in a study of cytomegalovirus exposure and HLA in healthy donors. Here immunoSEQ multiplex PCR was the method, and the copy in TCRdb shows in-frame clones only, minus some. Here the sample spans 130,000 to 150,000 clones, 65% to 85% being singletons. The sample consisted of PBMCs. Receptors were obtained from a woman aged 40 to 55 in good health and CMV-seropositive. Each CDR3 is given with its conserved first and last residue.

>TRBV11-2|TRBJ2-5
CASSPSVAGGQETQYF
>TRBV27|TRBJ1-3
CASSLSDRGNTIYF
>TRBV27|TRBJ2-2
CASSQGAPRELFF
>TRBV4-1|TRBJ1-2
CASSWDRGLGGYTF
>TRBV6-1|TRBJ1-5
CASTFWGQGDQPQHF
>TRBV5-1|TRBJ2-2
CASSLMTGATGELFF
>TRBV19|TRBJ2-5
CASSIGPGGTQYF
>TRBV12-5|TRBJ1-5
CASALRGENQPQHF
>TRBV20-1|TRBJ1-2
CSARGPGGYTF
>TRBV30|TRBJ1-2
CAWSGTETNYGYTF
>TRBV5-1|TRBJ2-1
CASSLATSGGTFNEQFF
>TRBV7-2|TRBJ2-1
CASSLGLAVNEQFF
>TRBV7-2|TRBJ2-7
CASSWTGAASSYEQYF
>TRBV18|TRBJ2-7
CASSPLGQTYERYF
>TRBV7-3|TRBJ2-2
CASSFTRLGAGELFF
>TRBV4-1|TRBJ1-6
CASSQATGGRSPLHF